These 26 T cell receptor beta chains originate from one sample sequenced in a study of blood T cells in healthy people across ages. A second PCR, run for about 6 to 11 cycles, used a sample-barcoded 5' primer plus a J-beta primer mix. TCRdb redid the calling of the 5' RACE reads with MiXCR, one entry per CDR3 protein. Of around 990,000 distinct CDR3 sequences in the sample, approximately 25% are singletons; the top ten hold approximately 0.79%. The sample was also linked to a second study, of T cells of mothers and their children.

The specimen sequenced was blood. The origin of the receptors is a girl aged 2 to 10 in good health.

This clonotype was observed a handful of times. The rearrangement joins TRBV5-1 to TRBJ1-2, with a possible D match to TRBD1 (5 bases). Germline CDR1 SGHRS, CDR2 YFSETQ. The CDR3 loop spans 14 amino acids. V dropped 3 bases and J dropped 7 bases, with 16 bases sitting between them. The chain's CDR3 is CASSSGGTAFGYTF. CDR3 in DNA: TGCGCCAGCAGCTCCGGGGGGACTGCCTTTGGCTACACCTTC.

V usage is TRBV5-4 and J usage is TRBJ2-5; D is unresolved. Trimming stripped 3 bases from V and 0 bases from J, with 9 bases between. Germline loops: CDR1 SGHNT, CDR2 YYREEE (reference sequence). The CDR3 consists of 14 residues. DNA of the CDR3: TGTGCCAGCAGCTCCGACTTGTACCAAGAGACCCAGTACTTC. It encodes CASSSDLYQETQYF.

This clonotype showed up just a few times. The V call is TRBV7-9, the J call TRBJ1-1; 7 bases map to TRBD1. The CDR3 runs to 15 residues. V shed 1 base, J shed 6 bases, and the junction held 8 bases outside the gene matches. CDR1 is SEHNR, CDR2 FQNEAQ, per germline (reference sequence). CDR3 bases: TGTGCCAGCAGCTTAGTCCCACAGGGGAGACCTGAAGCTTTCTTT. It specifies CASSLVPQGRPEAFF.

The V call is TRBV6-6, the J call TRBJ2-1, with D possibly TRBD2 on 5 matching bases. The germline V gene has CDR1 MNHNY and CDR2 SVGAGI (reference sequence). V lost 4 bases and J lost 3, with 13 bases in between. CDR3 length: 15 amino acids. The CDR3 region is CASSSVRDLYNEQFF. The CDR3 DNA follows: TGTGCCAGCAGTTCCGTTCGGGATCTCTACAATGAGCAGTTCTTC.

This chain's CDR3 is CASSVRTLSPDTQYF. CDR3 DNA: TGTGCCAGCAGCGTCCGCACGTTAAGCCCAGATACGCAGTATTTT. V is TRBV6-1 and J is TRBJ2-3; D not resolved. V was clipped by 6 bases and J by 4 bases, with 17 bases between them. Germline assignment: CDR1 MNHNS and CDR2 SASEGT. The CDR3 sequence is 15 residues long.

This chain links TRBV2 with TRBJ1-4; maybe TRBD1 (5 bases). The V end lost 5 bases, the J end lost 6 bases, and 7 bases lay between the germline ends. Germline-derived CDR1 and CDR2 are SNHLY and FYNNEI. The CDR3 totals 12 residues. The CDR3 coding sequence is TGTGCCAGCAGTTGGGGCTATGAAAAACTGTTTTTT. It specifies CASSWGYEKLFF. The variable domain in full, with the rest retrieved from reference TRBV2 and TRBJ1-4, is EPEVTQTPSHQVTQMGQEVILRCVPISNHLYFYWYRQILGQKVEFLVSFYNNEISEKSEIFDDQFSVERPDGSNFTLKIRSTKLEDSAMYFCASSWGYEKLFFGSGTQLSVL.

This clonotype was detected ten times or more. The CDR3, as DNA: TGTGCCAGCAGCCAGAGACAGGAGGAAGCTTTCTTT. Its protein is CASSQRQEEAFF. The genes are TRBV4-2 and TRBJ1-1; the D gene is possibly TRBD1 (6 bases). V shed 3 bases and J shed 8 bases, with 10 bases lying between them. The CDR3 extends over 12 amino acids. CDR1 and CDR2 from the germline V gene are LGHNA and YNFKEQ.

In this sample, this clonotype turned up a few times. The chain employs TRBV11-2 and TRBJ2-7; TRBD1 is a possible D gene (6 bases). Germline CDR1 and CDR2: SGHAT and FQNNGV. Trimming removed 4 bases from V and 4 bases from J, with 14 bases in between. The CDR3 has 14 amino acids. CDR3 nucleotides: TGTGCCAGCAGCTCAGGGGTCCCTCCTTACGAGCAGTACTTC. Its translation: CASSSGVPPYEQYF.

CDR3 nucleotides: TGCGCCAGCAGCCAAGATGGGCCTTCCTACAATGAGCAGTTCTTC. Translating gives CASSQDGPSYNEQFF. The chain couples TRBV4-3 to TRBJ2-1; D remains ambiguous. This CDR3 has 15 residues. Germline assignment: CDR1 LGHNA and CDR2 YSLEER. V was clipped by 0 bases and J by 1 base, with 7 bases between them.

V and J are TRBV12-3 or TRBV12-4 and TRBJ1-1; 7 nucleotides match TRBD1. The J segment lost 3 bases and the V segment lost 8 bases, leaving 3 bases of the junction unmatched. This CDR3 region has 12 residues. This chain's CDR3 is CASQTGDTEAFF. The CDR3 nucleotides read TGTGCCAGCCAAACAGGGGACACTGAAGCTTTCTTT.

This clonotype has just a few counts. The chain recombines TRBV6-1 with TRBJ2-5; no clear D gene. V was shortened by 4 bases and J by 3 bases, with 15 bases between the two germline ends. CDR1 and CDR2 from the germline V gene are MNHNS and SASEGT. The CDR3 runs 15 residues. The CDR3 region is CASSAGLTEKETQYF. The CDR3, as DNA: TGTGCCAGCAGTGCGGGTTTGACTGAGAAAGAGACCCAGTACTTC.

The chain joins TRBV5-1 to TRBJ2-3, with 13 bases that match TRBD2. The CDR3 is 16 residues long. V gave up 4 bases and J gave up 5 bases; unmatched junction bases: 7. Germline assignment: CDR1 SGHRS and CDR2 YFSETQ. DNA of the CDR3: TGCGCCAGCAGCCAGGGACTAGCGGGATTATTAGATACGCAGTATTTT. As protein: CASSQGLAGLLDTQYF.

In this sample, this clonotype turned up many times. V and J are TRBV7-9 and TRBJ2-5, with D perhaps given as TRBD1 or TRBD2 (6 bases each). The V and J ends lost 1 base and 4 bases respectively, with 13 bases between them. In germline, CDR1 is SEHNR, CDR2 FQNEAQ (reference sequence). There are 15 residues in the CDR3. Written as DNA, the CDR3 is TGTGCCAGCAGCTTAGTGGGAGGACAGTCAGAGACCCAGTACTTC. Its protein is CASSLVGGQSETQYF.

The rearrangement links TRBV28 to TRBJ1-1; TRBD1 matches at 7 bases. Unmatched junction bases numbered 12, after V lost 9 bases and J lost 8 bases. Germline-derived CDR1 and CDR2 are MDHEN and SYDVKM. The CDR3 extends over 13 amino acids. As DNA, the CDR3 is TGTGCCAGTACCGGGACAGTGCCTAAAGAAGCTTTCTTT. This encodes CASTGTVPKEAFF.

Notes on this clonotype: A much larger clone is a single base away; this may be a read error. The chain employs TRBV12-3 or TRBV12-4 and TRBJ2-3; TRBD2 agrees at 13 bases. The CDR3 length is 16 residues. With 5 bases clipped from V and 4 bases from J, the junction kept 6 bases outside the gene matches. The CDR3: CASSDRTSGGADTQYF. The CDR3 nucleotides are TGTGCCAGCAGTGACCGGACTAGCGGGGGCGCAGATACGCAGTATTTT.

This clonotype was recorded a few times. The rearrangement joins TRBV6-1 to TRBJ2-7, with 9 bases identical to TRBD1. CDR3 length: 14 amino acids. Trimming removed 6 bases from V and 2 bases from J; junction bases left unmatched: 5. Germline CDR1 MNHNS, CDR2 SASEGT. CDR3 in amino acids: CASSGDRETYEQYF. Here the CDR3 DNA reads TGTGCCAGCAGCGGGGACAGGGAGACCTACGAGCAGTACTTC.

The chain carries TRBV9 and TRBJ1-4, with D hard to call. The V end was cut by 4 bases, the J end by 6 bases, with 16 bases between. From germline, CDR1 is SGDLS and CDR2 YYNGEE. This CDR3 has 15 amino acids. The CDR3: CASSPRAEQYEKLFF. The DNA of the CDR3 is TGTGCCAGCAGCCCCCGGGCGGAGCAGTATGAAAAACTGTTTTTT.

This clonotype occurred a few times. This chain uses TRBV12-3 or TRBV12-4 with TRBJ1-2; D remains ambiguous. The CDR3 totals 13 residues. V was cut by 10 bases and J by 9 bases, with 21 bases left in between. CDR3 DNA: TGTGCCACCACTCTCCCCAAGATAGGAAGCTACACCTTC. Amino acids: CATTLPKIGSYTF.

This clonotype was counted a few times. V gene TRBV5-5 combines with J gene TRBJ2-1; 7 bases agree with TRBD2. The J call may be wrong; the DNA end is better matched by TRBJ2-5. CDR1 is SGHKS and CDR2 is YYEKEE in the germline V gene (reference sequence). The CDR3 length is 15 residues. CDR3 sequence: CASSPTSGVTETQYF. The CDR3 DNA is TGTGCCAGCAGCCCGACCAGCGGGGTAACGGAGACCCAGTACTTC.

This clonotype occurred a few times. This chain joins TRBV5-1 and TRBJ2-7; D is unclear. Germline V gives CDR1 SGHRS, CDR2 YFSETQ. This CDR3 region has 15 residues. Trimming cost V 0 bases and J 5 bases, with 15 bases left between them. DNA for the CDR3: TGCGCCAGCAGCTTGGACGGGCCCCAGTACAACGAGCAGTACTTC. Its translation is CASSLDGPQYNEQYF.

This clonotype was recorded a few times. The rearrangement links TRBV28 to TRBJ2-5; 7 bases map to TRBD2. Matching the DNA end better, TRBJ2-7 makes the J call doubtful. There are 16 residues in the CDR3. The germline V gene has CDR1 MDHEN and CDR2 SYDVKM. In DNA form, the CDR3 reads TGTGCCAGCAACTCTCTCACGACGGCGGGGGTGTACGAGCAGTACTTC. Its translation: CASNSLTTAGVYEQYF.

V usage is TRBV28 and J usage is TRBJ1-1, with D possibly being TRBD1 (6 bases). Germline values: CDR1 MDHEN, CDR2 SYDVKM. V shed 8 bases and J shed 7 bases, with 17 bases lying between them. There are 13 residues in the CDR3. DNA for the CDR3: TGTGCCAGCCTAACAGGGTGGGTCGGTGAAGCTTTCTTT. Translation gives CASLTGWVGEAFF.

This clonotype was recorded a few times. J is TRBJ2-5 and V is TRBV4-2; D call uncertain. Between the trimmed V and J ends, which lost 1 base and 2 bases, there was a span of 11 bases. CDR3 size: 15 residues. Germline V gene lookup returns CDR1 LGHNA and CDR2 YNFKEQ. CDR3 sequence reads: CASSQGVTDQETQYF. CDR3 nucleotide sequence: TGTGCCAGCAGCCAAGGGGTGACGGATCAAGAGACCCAGTACTTC.

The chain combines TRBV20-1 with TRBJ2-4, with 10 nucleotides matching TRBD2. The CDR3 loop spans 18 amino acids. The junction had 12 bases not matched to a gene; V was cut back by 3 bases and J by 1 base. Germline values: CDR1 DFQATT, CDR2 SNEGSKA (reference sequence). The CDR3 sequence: CSASPAGGFGDAKNIQYF. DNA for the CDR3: TGCAGTGCTAGCCCAGCGGGGGGGTTTGGTGATGCCAAAAACATTCAGTACTTC.

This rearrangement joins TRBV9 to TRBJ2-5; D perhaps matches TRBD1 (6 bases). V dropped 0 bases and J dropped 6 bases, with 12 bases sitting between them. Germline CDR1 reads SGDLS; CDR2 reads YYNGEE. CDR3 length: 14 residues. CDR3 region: CASSVAGDGKTQYF. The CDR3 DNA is TGTGCCAGCAGCGTAGCAGGGGACGGGAAGACCCAGTACTTC.

CDR3 DNA: TGTGCCAGCAGGGAGCCCACTCGAGGGGAGACCCAGTACTTC. It translates to CASREPTRGETQYF. The rearrangement joins TRBV6-6 to TRBJ2-5, with D maybe TRBD2 (5 bases). CDR1 is MNHNY and CDR2 is SVGAGI in the germline V gene (reference sequence). Trimming took 6 bases from V and 5 from J, leaving 16 bases between them. The CDR3 runs 14 residues.